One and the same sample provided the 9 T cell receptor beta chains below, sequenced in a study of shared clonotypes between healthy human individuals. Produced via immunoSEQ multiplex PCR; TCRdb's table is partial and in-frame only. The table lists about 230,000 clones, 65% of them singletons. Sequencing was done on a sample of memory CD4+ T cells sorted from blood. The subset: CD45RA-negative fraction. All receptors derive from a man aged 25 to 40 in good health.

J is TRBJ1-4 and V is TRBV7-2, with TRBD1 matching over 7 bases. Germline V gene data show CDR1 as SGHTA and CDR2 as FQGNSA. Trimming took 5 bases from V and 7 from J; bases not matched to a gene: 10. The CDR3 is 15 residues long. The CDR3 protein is CASSHDRAWSEKLFF. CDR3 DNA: TGTGCCAGCAGCCATGACAGGGCTTGGAGTGAAAAACTGTTTTTT. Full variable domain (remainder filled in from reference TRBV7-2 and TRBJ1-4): GAGVSQSPSNKVTEKGKDVELRCDPISGHTALYWYRQSLGQGLEFLIYFQGNSAPDKSGLPSDRFSAERTGGSVSTLTIQRTQQEDSAVYLCASSHDRAWSEKLFFGSGTQLSVL.

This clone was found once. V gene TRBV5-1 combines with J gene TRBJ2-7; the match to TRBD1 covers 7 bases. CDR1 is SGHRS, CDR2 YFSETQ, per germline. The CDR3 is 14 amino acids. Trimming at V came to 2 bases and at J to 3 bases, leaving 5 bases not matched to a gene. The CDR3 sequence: CASSFGAGGYEQYF. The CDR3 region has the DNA TGCGCCAGCAGCTTCGGGGCAGGGGGCTACGAGCAGTACTTC.

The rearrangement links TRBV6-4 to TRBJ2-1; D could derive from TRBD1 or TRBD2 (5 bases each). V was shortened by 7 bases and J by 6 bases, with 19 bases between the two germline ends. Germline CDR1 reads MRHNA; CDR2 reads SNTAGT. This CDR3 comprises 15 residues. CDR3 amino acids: CASILSGTTSNEQFF. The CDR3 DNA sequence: TGTGCCAGCATATTGTCCGGGACCACAAGCAATGAGCAGTTCTTC.

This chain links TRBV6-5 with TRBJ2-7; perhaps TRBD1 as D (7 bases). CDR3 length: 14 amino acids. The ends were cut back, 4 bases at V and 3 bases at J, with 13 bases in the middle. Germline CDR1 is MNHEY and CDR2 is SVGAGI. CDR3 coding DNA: TGTGCCAGCAGTTTGGGCGGGACAGTCTACGAGCAGTACTTC. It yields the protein CASSLGGTVYEQYF.

DNA of the CDR3: TGTGCCAGCAGTGTAAGGAGTATGTTGGGGCTGTTTTTT. It codes for CASSVRSMLGLFF. The rearrangement uses TRBV6-1 and TRBJ2-2, with no clear D. Germline lookup yields CDR1 MNHNS and CDR2 SASEGT. V lost 4 bases and J 13 bases, leaving 16 bases between the germline ends. The CDR3 contains 13 residues.

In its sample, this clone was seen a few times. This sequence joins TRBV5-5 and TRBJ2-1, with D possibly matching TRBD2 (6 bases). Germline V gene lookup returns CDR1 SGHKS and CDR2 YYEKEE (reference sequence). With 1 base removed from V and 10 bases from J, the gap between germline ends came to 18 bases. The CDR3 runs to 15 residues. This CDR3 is CASSLRLGGGGEQFF. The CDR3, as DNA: TGTGCCAGCAGCTTGAGGTTGGGAGGCGGCGGCGAGCAGTTCTTC.

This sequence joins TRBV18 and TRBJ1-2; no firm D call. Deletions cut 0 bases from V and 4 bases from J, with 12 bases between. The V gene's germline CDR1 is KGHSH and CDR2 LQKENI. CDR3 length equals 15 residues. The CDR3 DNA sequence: TGTGCCAGCTCACCACCCTTTATACGGAGCTATGGCTACACCTTC. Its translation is CASSPPFIRSYGYTF. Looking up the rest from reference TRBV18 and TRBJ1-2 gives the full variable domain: NAGVMQNPRHLVRRRGQEARLRCSPMKGHSHVYWYRQLPEEGLKFMVYLQKENIIDESGMPKERFSAEFPKEGPSILRIQQVVRGDSAAYFCASSPPFIRSYGYTFGSGTRLTVV.

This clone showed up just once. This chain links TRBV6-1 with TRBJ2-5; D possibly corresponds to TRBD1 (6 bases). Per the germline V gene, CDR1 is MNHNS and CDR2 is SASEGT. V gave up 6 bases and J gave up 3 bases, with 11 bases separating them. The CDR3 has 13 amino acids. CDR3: CASRAGQKETQYF. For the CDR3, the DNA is TGTGCCAGCAGGGCCGGACAGAAAGAGACCCAGTACTTC.

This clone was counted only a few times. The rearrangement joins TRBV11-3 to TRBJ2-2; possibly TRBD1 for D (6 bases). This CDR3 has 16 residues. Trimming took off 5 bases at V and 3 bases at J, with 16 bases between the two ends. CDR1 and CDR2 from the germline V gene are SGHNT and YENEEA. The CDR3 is CASSPPTGVDTGELFF. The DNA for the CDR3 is TGTGCCAGCAGCCCCCCGACAGGCGTGGACACCGGGGAGCTGTTTTTT.